This T cell receptor (beta chain) was observed in a study of CD8 T cells in ankylosing spondylitis. General observations from the study: A motif of fewer than ten highly homologous TCR beta variants was seen as apparently characteristic of ankylosing spondylitis blood.

Notes on this clonotype: Its specificity is unknown.

Libraries for TCR beta were made by quantitative 5'-RACE with molecular barcodes. TCRdb called the 5' RACE reads again in MiXCR, with one record for every CDR3 protein. The repertoire holds approximately 550,000 distinct CDR3 sequences, with roughly 13% as singletons. This CDR3 is 15 amino acids long. V lost 0 bases, J lost 5 bases, and 6 bases stayed unmatched. The clonotype was recovered from a male donor with ankylosing spondylitis. The rearrangement joins TRBV12-3 or TRBV12-4 to TRBJ1-1, with 7 positions matching TRBD1. The sequencing input was blood, either unsorted or a sorted T cell fraction (not recorded which). The CDR3 bases are TGTGCCAGCAGTTTAGCGCCGCAGGGGGAGACTGAAGCTTTCTTT. Encoded protein: CASSLAPQGETEAFF.